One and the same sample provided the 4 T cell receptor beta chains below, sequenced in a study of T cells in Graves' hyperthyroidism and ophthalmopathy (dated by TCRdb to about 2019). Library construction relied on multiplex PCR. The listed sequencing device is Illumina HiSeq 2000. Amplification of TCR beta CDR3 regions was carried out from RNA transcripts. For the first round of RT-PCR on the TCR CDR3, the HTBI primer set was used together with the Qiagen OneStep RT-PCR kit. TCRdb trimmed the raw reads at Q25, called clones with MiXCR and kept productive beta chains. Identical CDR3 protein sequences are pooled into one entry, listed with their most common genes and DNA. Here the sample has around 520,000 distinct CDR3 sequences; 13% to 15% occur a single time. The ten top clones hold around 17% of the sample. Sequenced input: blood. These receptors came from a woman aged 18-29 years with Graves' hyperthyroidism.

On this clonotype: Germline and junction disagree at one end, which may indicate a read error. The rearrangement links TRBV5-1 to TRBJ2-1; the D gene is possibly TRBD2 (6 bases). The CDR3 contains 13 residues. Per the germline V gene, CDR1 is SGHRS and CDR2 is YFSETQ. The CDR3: CGSSLLADNEQFF. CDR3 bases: TGCGGCAGCAGCCTCTTAGCGGACAATGAGCAGTTCTTC.

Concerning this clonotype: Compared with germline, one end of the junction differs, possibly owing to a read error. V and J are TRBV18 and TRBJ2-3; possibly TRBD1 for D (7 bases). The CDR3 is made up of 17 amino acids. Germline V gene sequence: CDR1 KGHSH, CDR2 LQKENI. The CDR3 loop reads CSSSGTERPTGADTQYF. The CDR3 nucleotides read TGCTCCAGCTCCGGGACAGAACGGCCAACGGGAGCAGATACGCAGTATTTT.

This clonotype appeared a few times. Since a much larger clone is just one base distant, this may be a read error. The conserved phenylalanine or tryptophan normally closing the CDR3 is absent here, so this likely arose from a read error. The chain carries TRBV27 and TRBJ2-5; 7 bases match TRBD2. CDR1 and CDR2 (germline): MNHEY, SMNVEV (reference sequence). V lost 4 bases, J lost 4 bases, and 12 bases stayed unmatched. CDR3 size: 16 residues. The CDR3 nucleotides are TGTGCCAGCAGTTCTAAAAGGCGGGAGATGGGAGAGACCCAGTACCTC. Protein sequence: CASSSKRREMGETQYL.

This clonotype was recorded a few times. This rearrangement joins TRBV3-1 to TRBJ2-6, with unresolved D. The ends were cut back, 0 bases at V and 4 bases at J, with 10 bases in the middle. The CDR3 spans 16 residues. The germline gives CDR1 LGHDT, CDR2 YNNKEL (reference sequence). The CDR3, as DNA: TGTGCCAGCAGCCAAGATCCGCGGTGGGGGGCCAACGTCCTGACTTTC. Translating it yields CASSQDPRWGANVLTF.